Shown below are 30 T cell receptor beta chains from a single sample sequenced in a study of T cell responses to AZD1222 COVID-19 vaccine. The repertoire was sequenced with immunoSEQ multiplex PCR; TCRdb's copy has only in-frame clones and lacks some. The sample lists some 78,000 clones, 83% occurring once. The material sequenced was peripheral blood, taken 28 days after the second AZD1222 dose. These receptors were collected from an adult who received the AZD1222 COVID-19 vaccine.

This chain joins TRBV7-9 and TRBJ2-7; D tentatively reads TRBD1 or TRBD2 (5 bases each). The CDR3 contains 14 residues. The germline V gene encodes CDR1 SEHNR and CDR2 FQNEAQ (reference sequence). The V end lost 4 bases, the J end lost 0 bases, and 10 bases lay between the germline ends. For the CDR3, the DNA is TGTGCCAGCAGCTCCGGGACCCTCTCCTACGAGCAGTACTTC. It codes for CASSSGTLSYEQYF.

The table lists this clone with a count of one. V usage is TRBV5-1 and J usage is TRBJ2-7; 9 bases are a match to TRBD1. The CDR3 sequence is 17 residues long. V lost 1 base and J lost 7; bases outside the gene matches: 15. The germline V gene encodes CDR1 SGHRS and CDR2 YFSETQ. The CDR3 protein is CASSLNDPGQGTGEQYF. The CDR3 coding sequence is TGCGCCAGCAGCTTGAACGATCCGGGACAGGGAACGGGGGAGCAGTACTTC.

V usage is TRBV28 and J usage is TRBJ2-1, with D possibly matching TRBD2 (6 bases). The germline V gene encodes CDR1 MDHEN and CDR2 SYDVKM. V shed 5 bases and J shed 0 bases, with 8 bases lying between them. This CDR3 has 14 residues. The CDR3 nucleotides are TGTGCCAGCAGTCTGACTAGCTCCTACAATGAGCAGTTCTTC. Its protein product is CASSLTSSYNEQFF.

The chain has TRBV29-1 and TRBJ2-2; TRBD2 matches at 11 bases. V lost 5 bases to trimming and J lost 6 bases; unmatched junction nucleotides: 5. Germline V gives CDR1 SQVTM, CDR2 ANQGSEA. This CDR3 has 14 amino acids. CDR3 amino acids: CSVHIAGGPGELFF. As DNA, the CDR3 is TGCAGCGTTCATATAGCGGGAGGGCCCGGGGAGCTGTTTTTT.

The CDR3 sequence is CASSSPGREAHNEQFF. The CDR3 region has the DNA TGTGCCAGCAGCTCCCCCGGGCGGGAGGCCCACAATGAGCAGTTCTTC. The chain recombines TRBV7-3 with TRBJ2-1; 8 bases line up with TRBD2. V lost 4 bases to trimming and J lost 5 bases; unmatched junction nucleotides: 10. The germline V gene has CDR1 SGHTA and CDR2 FQGTGA. The CDR3 runs to 16 residues.

The chain joins TRBV28 to TRBJ2-1; 8 bases match TRBD1. CDR1 and CDR2 from the germline V gene are MDHEN and SYDVKM. CDR3 length: 14 amino acids. V gave up 6 bases and J gave up 10 bases; unmatched junction bases: 11. The CDR3 nucleotides read TGTGCCAGCAGGGCGGTACAGGGGGGATGGGAGCAGTTCTTC. Its protein is CASRAVQGGWEQFF.

The chain carries TRBV28 and TRBJ2-5; D is possibly TRBD1 or TRBD2 (5 bases each). V lost 5 bases to trimming and J lost 9 bases, with 25 bases between them. The V gene's germline CDR1 is MDHEN and CDR2 SYDVKM. This CDR3 spans 16 amino acids. Here the CDR3 DNA reads TGTGCCAGCAGTCCTCAGAACCGGGACCCCCACCGGGCCCAGTACTTC. Translation gives CASSPQNRDPHRAQYF.

The V and J genes are TRBV28 and TRBJ1-5, with no clear D. V lost 3 bases to trimming and J lost 6 bases, with 12 bases between them. CDR3 length: 14 residues. CDR1 is MDHEN and CDR2 is SYDVKM in the germline V gene. CDR3: CASSLTQRGQPQHF. CDR3 nucleotides: TGTGCCAGCAGTTTGACCCAACGAGGTCAGCCCCAGCATTTT.

The rearrangement joins TRBV3-1 (or the pseudogene TRBV3-2) to TRBJ1-6; D uncertain. The CDR3 sequence is 13 residues long. In germline, CDR1 is LGHDT, CDR2 YNNKEL (reference sequence). V was shortened by 3 bases and J by 13 bases, with 13 bases between the two germline ends. The CDR3 DNA reads TGTGCCAGCAGCCAGATAGGCGACGCTCCCCTCCACTTT. Its protein product is CASSQIGDAPLHF.

V usage is TRBV7-2 and J usage is TRBJ2-7, with D possibly being TRBD1 or TRBD2 (5 bases each). CDR1 is SGHTA and CDR2 is FQGNSA in the germline V gene. The CDR3 is 16 amino acids. Trimming took off 1 base at V and 3 bases at J, with 16 bases between the two ends. The CDR3 sequence is CASSLGSSGTIYEQYF. CDR3 sequence (DNA): TGTGCCAGCAGCTTAGGATCTTCCGGGACCATCTACGAGCAGTACTTC.

This clone was seen once. V gene TRBV29-1 combines with J gene TRBJ2-7, with D maybe TRBD2 (6 bases). The germline CDR1 and CDR2 sequences are SQVTM and ANQGSEA. The CDR3 sequence is 14 residues long. Trimming pared 3 bases from V and 1 base from J, leaving 13 bases between. The CDR3 DNA reads TGCAGCGTTGATGAGGGTCGGGGGTCCTACGAGCAGTACTTC. Protein sequence: CSVDEGRGSYEQYF.

The chain employs TRBV20-1 and TRBJ1-5, with TRBD1 matching over 7 bases. This CDR3 contains 14 residues. Germline V gives CDR1 DFQATT, CDR2 SNEGSKA (reference sequence). V lost 3 bases to trimming and J lost 3 bases; unmatched junction nucleotides: 5. The CDR3 DNA reads as TGCAGTGCTAGTCCGGGACAGCTCAATCAGCCCCAGCATTTT. It specifies CSASPGQLNQPQHF.

J is TRBJ1-4 and V is TRBV14; no definite D call. The CDR3 consists of 11 residues. The V end lost 1 base, the J end lost 14 bases, and 8 bases lay between the germline ends. Germline CDR1 is SGHDN and CDR2 is FVKESK. For the CDR3, the DNA is TGTGCCAGCAGCCAAGGACCGTGGCTGTTTTTT. This gives the protein CASSQGPWLFF.

The rearrangement uses TRBV7-2 and TRBJ2-1; TRBD2 matches at 9 bases. CDR1 and CDR2 from the germline V gene are SGHTA and FQGNSA. Trimming took 7 bases from V and 3 from J; bases not matched to a gene: 7. This CDR3 has 15 amino acids. The CDR3 nucleotides read TGTGCCAGCACCTGGACTAGCGCCAACTACAATGAGCAGTTCTTC. Its translation is CASTWTSANYNEQFF.

The CDR3 sequence is CASRSDRHYGYTF. CDR3 bases: TGTGCCAGCAGATCCGACAGGCACTATGGCTACACCTTC. V gene TRBV7-8 combines with J gene TRBJ1-2; TRBD1 might be the D (6 bases). V was cut by 6 bases and J by 3 bases, with 11 bases left in between. The CDR3 is 13 amino acids. Per germline, CDR1 SGHVS and CDR2 FQNEAQ.

The V gene is TRBV24-1, the J gene TRBJ2-1, with D perhaps matching TRBD2 (6 bases). This CDR3 has 16 amino acids. Germline V gives CDR1 KGHDR, CDR2 SFDVKD. Trimming left V 3 bases short and J 0 bases short, with 11 bases between. This chain's CDR3 is CATSDRRAGSYNEQFF. CDR3 DNA: TGTGCCACCAGTGATCGGAGGGCAGGCTCCTACAATGAGCAGTTCTTC.

The chain is built from TRBV19 and TRBJ2-3; TRBD2 aligns across 11 bases. J was trimmed by 2 bases and V by 6 bases; bases with no gene match: 4. CDR3 size: 15 residues. Germline values: CDR1 LNHDA, CDR2 SQIVND (reference sequence). CDR3 sequence (DNA): TGTGCCAGTAGGACTAGCGGGAAATTCACAGATACGCAGTATTTT. This encodes CASRTSGKFTDTQYF.

The chain couples TRBV27 to TRBJ2-3, with 13 bases aligning to TRBD2. The J segment lost 5 bases and the V segment lost 6 bases, leaving 8 bases of the junction unmatched. Germline V gene data show CDR1 as MNHEY and CDR2 as SMNVEV (reference sequence). CDR3 length equals 16 residues. The CDR3 loop reads CASRFRGLAGKDTQYF. The CDR3 DNA sequence: TGTGCCAGCAGGTTCCGGGGACTAGCGGGAAAAGATACGCAGTATTTT.

CDR3 nucleotides: TGTGCCAGTAGTATTTTGGGGCGACGGCACAATCAGCCCCAGCATTTT. This translates into CASSILGRRHNQPQHF. V and J are TRBV19 and TRBJ1-5; weak D call: TRBD1 (5 bases). Germline V lookup: CDR1 LNHDA, CDR2 SQIVND (reference sequence). V shed 3 bases and J shed 3 bases, with 15 bases lying between them. This CDR3 spans 16 amino acids.

The chain couples TRBV29-1 to TRBJ2-1; D uncertain. Germline lookup yields CDR1 SQVTM and CDR2 ANQGSEA. V was shortened by 7 bases and J by 4 bases, with 17 bases between the two germline ends. The CDR3 covers 14 residues. The DNA of the CDR3 is TGCAGCGGAAGCTCGAGACTTTCGTACAATGAGCAGTTCTTC. It yields the protein CSGSSRLSYNEQFF.

Remarks on this clone: A junction end diverges from the germline sequence, so it may reflect a read error. The chain recombines TRBV7-9 with TRBJ2-7; 11 nucleotides match TRBD2. The CDR3 covers 16 residues. Germline V gene sequence: CDR1 SEHNR, CDR2 FQNEAQ (reference sequence). The CDR3 loop reads CASSLAGGPFFYEQYF. The CDR3 nucleotides are TGTGCCAGCAGTTTAGCGGGAGGGCCCTTTTTCTACGAGCAGTACTTC.

This chain joins TRBV19 and TRBJ2-2; D is uncertain. The CDR3 extends over 15 amino acids. With 4 bases removed from V and 0 bases from J, the gap between germline ends came to 9 bases. The germline CDR1 and CDR2 sequences are LNHDA and SQIVND (reference sequence). CDR3 coding DNA: TGTGCCAGTAGTAACAGCCCCGCGAACACCGGGGAGCTGTTTTTT. As protein: CASSNSPANTGELFF.

Remarks on this clone: One junction end does not reproduce the germline sequence, and a read error may be involved. This rearrangement joins TRBV7-7 to TRBJ2-3; D not certain. This CDR3 spans 15 amino acids. CDR1 and CDR2 from the germline V gene are SSHAT and FNYEAQ (reference sequence). The CDR3 coding sequence is TGTGCTAGCAGCCCATACCAAGAAGGCACAGATACGCAGTATTTT. It is translated as CASSPYQEGTDTQYF.

The chain uses TRBV4-2 and TRBJ1-3, with D unresolved. Germline V gene sequence: CDR1 LGHNA, CDR2 YNFKEQ. Trimming took off 0 bases at V and 0 bases at J, with 3 bases between the two ends. The CDR3 consists of 14 residues. CDR3 in amino acids: CASSQESSGNTIYF. CDR3 DNA sequence: TGTGCCAGCAGCCAAGAGAGCTCTGGAAACACCATATATTTT.

The chain is built from TRBV5-4 and TRBJ2-1; 9 positions match TRBD2. The V segment lost 0 bases and the J segment 4 bases; nucleotides outside the gene matches: 2. Germline lookup yields CDR1 SGHNT and CDR2 YYREEE (reference sequence). The CDR3 loop spans 15 amino acids. The CDR3 coding sequence is TGTGCCAGCAGCTTGGCGACTAGCGGATACAATGAGCAGTTCTTC. Residues: CASSLATSGYNEQFF.

CDR3 in amino acids: CASSLWTGAAGELFF. Written as DNA, the CDR3 is TGTGCCAGCTCACTCTGGACAGGGGCAGCCGGGGAGCTGTTTTTT. This chain uses TRBV18 with TRBJ2-2; 9 positions match TRBD1. The V gene end was trimmed by 4 bases and the J gene end by 6 bases; junction bases not matched to a gene: 6. CDR1 and CDR2 (germline): KGHSH, LQKENI. This CDR3 spans 15 amino acids.

As to this clone: In the same sample, other DNA sequences code for this CDR3. The rearrangement uses TRBV7-9 and TRBJ1-1; TRBD1 might be the D (6 bases). CDR1 SEHNR and CDR2 FQNEAQ come from the germline V gene (reference sequence). V lost 4 bases and J lost 1, with 7 bases in between. There are 13 residues in the CDR3. The CDR3 DNA reads TGTGCCAGCAGCTCCAGGGGGAACACTGAAGCTTTCTTT. It encodes CASSSRGNTEAFF. Full variable domain (missing parts from reference TRBV7-9 and TRBJ1-1): DTGVSQNPRHKITKRGQNVTFRCDPISEHNRLYWYRQTLGQGPEFLTYFQNEAQLEKSRLLSDRFSAERPKGSFSTLEIQRTEQGDSAMYLCASSSRGNTEAFFGQGTRLTVV.

The V and J genes are TRBV20-1 and TRBJ2-7; D is unresolved. CDR3 size: 13 residues. The ends were cut back, 3 bases at V and 2 bases at J, with 11 bases in the middle. Germline assignment: CDR1 DFQATT and CDR2 SNEGSKA (reference sequence). CDR3 protein: CSASPGLAYEQYF. CDR3 nucleotide sequence: TGCAGTGCTAGTCCCGGGTTAGCCTACGAGCAGTACTTC.

The chain combines TRBV6-1 with TRBJ1-5; the D gene is possibly TRBD1 (5 bases). There are 14 residues in the CDR3. Germline CDR1 MNHNS, CDR2 SASEGT. Trimming cost V 3 bases and J 7 bases, with 13 bases left between them. The CDR3 spells CASSESGGGQPQHF. In DNA, the CDR3 is TGTGCCAGCAGTGAGTCCGGGGGTGGACAGCCCCAGCATTTT.

There are many counts of this clone. The chain combines TRBV27 with TRBJ1-6; possible D gene TRBD1, 5 bases. Germline assignment: CDR1 MNHEY and CDR2 SMNVEV (reference sequence). With 6 bases removed from V and 10 bases from J, the gap between germline ends came to 22 bases. This CDR3 is 16 amino acids long. The CDR3 DNA is TGTGCCAGCAGGGGACCATTCGCACTCAGGCGGTCACCCCTCCACTTT. It yields the protein CASRGPFALRRSPLHF.